This T cell receptor (beta chain) is drawn from a study of human T cells and chemical hapten exposure (dated by TCRdb to the early 2020s). For the wider study: For sensitization, 2% DPC in acetone was applied to an approximately 2 cm by approximately 2 cm area of upper inner arm skin. Weekly therapeutic DPC doses were additionally applied to the scalp of patients throughout the roughly 25-week study period. Patch tests used Finn chambers with 0.01% DPC on the upper back, scored after 6 days by International Contact Dermatitis Research Group standards. The mostly female patient cohort included alopecia areata with under or over 50% scalp involvement, alopecia totalis and alopecia universalis. Libraries were pooled for sequencing, and variation in per-sample TCR yields was attributed mainly to small differences in library volumes within the pool. This study followed changes in the peripheral blood TCR repertoire in vivo during primary and secondary sensitization of alopecia patients to the hapten diphenylcyclopropenone (DPC). Blood was sampled from patients pre-sensitization (week 0) and at 2, 6 and about 24 weeks after DPC sensitization. For TCR sequencing, blood came from 25 to 35 alopecia patients at anywhere from one to four time points (pre-sensitization, 2, 6 and 24 weeks).

According to the study, the label for this sample's time point signals: patch test 2, 6 weeks after DPC sensitization. The treatment or condition label here, explained by the study, means: therapeutic diphenylcyclopropenone sensitization with weekly scalp DPC. At each patch-test visit, blood was drawn before the patch test was applied. To be eligible, patients had to be aged 18 to 70, diagnosed with alopecia and judged suitable for DPC therapy, while pregnant patients were excluded. Unfractionated whole blood was collected in Tempus Blood RNA tubes, and total RNA was extracted from that blood. Points the paper makes about the study in general: Compared with pre-sensitization or healthy control sets, expanded TCRs formed significantly more large CDR3 similarity clusters, which is consistent with antigen-driven responses. A positive correlation was found between the number of PT1 expanded TCRs and patch test score, with significance reached at thresholds 8, 16 and 32 but not 4. No change with DPC sensitization was found in the number of TCRs above 1 in 1000 frequency, and no evidence of global repertoire structure alterations was found. All patients had alopecia, a presumed autoimmune disease, so their immune response might differ from that of healthy individuals. Repeated subsampling changed both the strength of the expansion versus patch-test correlation and the threshold at which the correlation became significant.

V loses 3 bases, J loses 5 bases, and the germline ends lie 8 bases apart. The CDR3 runs 13 amino acids, cysteine and phenylalanine included. CDR3 DNA is the only sequence kept; it has 39 bases, read in frame from the first base. The CDR1 and CDR2 encoded by the germline V gene are LGHNA and YSLEER. The library relied on RACE. Sequencing took place on a NextSeq 500. Library preparation attached unique molecular identifiers to individual cDNA molecules for quantitative, reproducible TCR counting. Each blood RNA sample was used to sequence both TCR alpha and TCR beta chains. In the original analysis: A median of roughly 100,000 TCRs per sample was observed, with a range of 23,224 to 690,600. V, J and CDR3 annotation of the TCR reads was carried out using the Decombinator software suite. For the PS versus PT1 abundance plots, all samples were subsampled to the same number of TCRs (28,000). Expanded TCRs were defined as absent before sensitization and observed at least eight times at the 2-week time point. TCRdb ran its own pipeline on the public reads, namely fastp trimming at Q25 and MiXCR clone calling, and kept in-frame beta chains. When rows share a CDR3 protein, they turn into one entry using the most common DNA and genes. TCRdb, rather than the study authors, made the V and J calls. The sample table holds about 350,000 distinct CDR3 sequences, of which nearly 6.5% were seen once. About 6% of the sample is held by the ten biggest clonotypes.

This clonotype was observed many times. Its antigen specificity is not known. Base qualities were left out, and no much larger clone turns up one base away. The input for sequencing was whole blood, taken in connection with sensitization to the hapten diphenylcyclopropenone (DPC). Recombination connected TRBV4-3 to TRBJ1-5, with the D segment identity uncertain. This TCR was sampled from a woman aged 18 to 35 with alopecia areata. Some clones in this sample may be carry-over from other donors' samples. The sequenced DNA is TGCGCCAGCAGCCAGGACCTTGATCAGCCCCAGCATTTT. Translated, this is CASSQDLDQPQHF.